The 3 T cell receptor beta chains reported below all come from one sample, sequenced in a study of T-cell reconstitution after alpha-beta-depleted transplantation in children. TCRbeta library construction was performed incorporating unique molecular identifiers. TCRdb fed the PCR reads into MiXCR, producing one record per CDR3 protein. The sample lists approximately 270,000 distinct CDR3 sequences, roughly a quarter occurring once. Sequencing used PBMCs, mostly from graft donor cells, obtained 360 days after TCRalphabeta/CD19-depleted stem cell transplant. These receptors came from a female patient aged 2-15 years who had a stem cell transplant for congenital amegakaryocytic thrombocytopenia, so the T cells may come from the graft donor.

This sequence joins TRBV7-7 and TRBJ2-7; the D gene could be TRBD1 or TRBD2 (5 bases each). The CDR3 is 14 residues long. From germline, CDR1 is SSHAT and CDR2 FNYEAQ (reference sequence). V was clipped by 5 bases and J by 3 bases, with 14 bases between them. CDR3 bases: TGTGCCAGCAGCACCCGGGACCGTATCTACGAGCAGTACTTC. Translated: CASSTRDRIYEQYF.

This clonotype came up many times. The genes are TRBV4-2 and TRBJ2-1; TRBD2 matches 7 bases. The germline V gene has CDR1 LGHNA and CDR2 YNFKEQ. V was clipped by 0 bases and J by 12 bases; unmatched bases: 8. The CDR3 sequence is 14 residues long. CDR3 protein: CASSQEWGGTGQFF. The CDR3 DNA reads TGTGCCAGCAGCCAAGAGTGGGGGGGAACGGGGCAGTTCTTC.

V gene TRBV4-1 combines with J gene TRBJ2-1; no firm D call. This CDR3 spans 15 amino acids. Trimming cost V 1 base and J 4 bases, with 11 bases left between them. CDR1 and CDR2 (germline): MGHRA, YSYEKL. CDR3 in amino acids: CASSQGANPYNEQFF. CDR3 nucleotide sequence: TGCGCCAGCAGCCAAGGGGCTAACCCTTACAATGAGCAGTTCTTC.